What follows are 5 T cell receptor beta chains derived from one specimen sequenced in a study of patients and donors after allogeneic stem cell transplantation. MiXCR was run by TCRdb on the RT-PCR reads, yielding one entry per CDR3 protein. The sample shows about 230,000 distinct CDR3 sequences, roughly an eighth of them seen only once. Sequencing was performed on blood, either unsorted or a sorted T cell fraction (not recorded which). These receptors were collected from a human donor who was either an allogeneic HSCT recipient or a stem cell or donor lymphocyte infusion donor (not recorded which). It is not recorded whose cells these are; they may come from a transplant donor.

This clonotype was recorded a few times. The chain has TRBV5-8 and TRBJ2-2; 10 positions agree with TRBD2. CDR3 length: 15 residues. The junction had 6 bases not matched to a gene; V was cut back by 5 bases and J by 5 bases. Germline lookup yields CDR1 SGHTS and CDR2 YDEGEE. The CDR3 DNA follows: TGTGCCAGCAGGCAGCGGGGGGGCCCGACCGGGGAGCTGTTTTTT. Translated: CASRQRGGPTGELFF.

A few counts support this clonotype. The chain has TRBV29-1 and TRBJ2-5, with 8 bases aligning to TRBD2. CDR3 size: 16 residues. CDR1 is SQVTM, CDR2 ANQGSEA, per germline. Trimming took 1 base from V and 5 from J; bases not matched to a gene: 12. CDR3 sequence (DNA): TGCAGCGTTGAAGGCCCGGGACTAGGAAGGTCCGAGACCCAGTACTTC. Amino acids: CSVEGPGLGRSETQYF.

The genes are TRBV6-2 or TRBV6-3 and TRBJ2-3; 10 bases are a match to TRBD2. The junction had 9 bases not matched to a gene; V was cut back by 4 bases and J by 5 bases. This CDR3 is 16 amino acids long. Germline values: CDR1 MNHEY, CDR2 SVGEGT. DNA for the CDR3: TGTGCCAGCAGTTCAGCCCTAGCGGGAGTGATAGATACGCAGTATTTT. Amino acids: CASSSALAGVIDTQYF.

The CDR3 loop reads CASFGGTFGNTIYF. The CDR3 region has the DNA TGTGCCAGCTTCGGCGGGACATTTGGAAACACCATATATTTT. V and J are TRBV28 and TRBJ1-3, with D possibly matching TRBD1 (6 bases). The germline CDR1 and CDR2 sequences are MDHEN and SYDVKM. This CDR3 contains 14 residues. Trimming removed 8 bases at V and 3 bases at J, with 14 bases between.

This clonotype was counted between two and nine times. This chain joins TRBV5-1 and TRBJ2-3, with unresolved D. The germline CDR1 and CDR2 sequences are SGHRS and YFSETQ. Deletions cut 4 bases from V and 0 bases from J, with 9 bases between. The length of the CDR3 is 14 residues. Written as DNA, the CDR3 is TGCGCCAGCAGCCCACCAGACAGCACAGATACGCAGTATTTT. This encodes CASSPPDSTDTQYF.